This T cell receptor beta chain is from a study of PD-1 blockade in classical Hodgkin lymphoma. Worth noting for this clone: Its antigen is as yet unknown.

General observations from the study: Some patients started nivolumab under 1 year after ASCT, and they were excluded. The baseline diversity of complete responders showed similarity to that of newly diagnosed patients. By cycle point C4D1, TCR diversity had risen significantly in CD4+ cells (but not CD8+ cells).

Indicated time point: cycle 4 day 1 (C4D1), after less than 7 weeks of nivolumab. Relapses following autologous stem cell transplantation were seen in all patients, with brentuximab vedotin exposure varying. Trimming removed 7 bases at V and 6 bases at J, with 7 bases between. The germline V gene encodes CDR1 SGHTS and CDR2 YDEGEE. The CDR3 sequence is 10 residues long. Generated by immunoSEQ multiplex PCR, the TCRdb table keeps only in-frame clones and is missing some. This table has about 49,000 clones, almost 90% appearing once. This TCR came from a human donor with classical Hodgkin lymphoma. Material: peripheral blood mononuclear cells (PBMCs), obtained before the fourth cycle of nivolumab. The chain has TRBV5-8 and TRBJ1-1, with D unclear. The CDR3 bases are TGTGCCAGCTTGAGTCCTGAAGCTTTCTTT. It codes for CASLSPEAFF.